This T cell receptor beta chain appears in the sequencing data of a study of blood T cell repertoires in COVID-19. This clone was counted ten times or more. Here immunoSEQ multiplex PCR was the method, and the copy in TCRdb shows in-frame clones only, minus some. Of approximately 280,000 clones listed, approximately 78% are singletons. Germline V CDR1 and CDR2: SGHRS, YFSETQ. The CDR3 spans 15 residues. The V and J ends lost 4 bases and 5 bases, in that order; junction bases with no gene match: 5. The chain links TRBV5-1 to TRBJ2-3, with TRBD2 matching 12 bases. Sequenced input: PBMCs or T cells enriched from blood (not recorded which). This receptor was identified in a man in his forties who had been exposed to COVID-19. The CDR3 region has the DNA TGCGCCAGCAGCGACCCGGGACTAGCGGGAGATACGCAGTATTTT. It translates to CASSDPGLAGDTQYF.